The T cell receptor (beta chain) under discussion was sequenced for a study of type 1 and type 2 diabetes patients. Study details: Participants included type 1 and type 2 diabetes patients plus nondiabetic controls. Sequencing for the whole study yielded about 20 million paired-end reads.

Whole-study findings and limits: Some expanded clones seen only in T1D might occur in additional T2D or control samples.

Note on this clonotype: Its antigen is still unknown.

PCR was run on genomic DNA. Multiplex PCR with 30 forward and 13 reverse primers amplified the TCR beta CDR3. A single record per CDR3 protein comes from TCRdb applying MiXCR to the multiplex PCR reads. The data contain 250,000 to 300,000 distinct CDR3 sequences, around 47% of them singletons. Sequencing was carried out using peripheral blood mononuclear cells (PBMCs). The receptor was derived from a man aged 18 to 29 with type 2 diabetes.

CDR3 in DNA: TGTGCCGCCCTAGGTAAGGGTATCGGCACTGAAGCTTTCTTT. This sequence encodes CAALGKGIGTEAFF. The V call is TRBV6-5, the J call TRBJ1-1; D gene ambiguous. Germline lookup yields CDR1 MNHEY and CDR2 SVGAGI. The CDR3 runs 14 residues. Trimming took 11 bases from V and 4 from J, leaving 20 bases between them.